One sample yielded the 10 T cell receptor beta chains listed below, sequenced in a study of Graves' ophthalmopathy and Graves' hyperthyroidism. From RNA, the CDR3 regions of TCR beta chains were amplified and sequenced. In the first round, RT-PCR was carried out with HTBI primers, and a multiplex PCR formed the second round. TCRdb ran MiXCR on the multiplex PCR reads and lists one entry per CDR3 protein. The sample holds a few hundred thousand distinct CDR3 sequences; about 18% are singletons and the top ten take 2.4%. Sequencing was carried out using peripheral blood. The receptors originated from an adult woman with stable Graves' hyperthyroidism.

The chain links TRBV2 to TRBJ2-5; D tentatively fits TRBD1 or TRBD2 (5 bases each). Germline CDR1 reads SNHLY; CDR2 reads FYNNEI. This CDR3 contains 14 residues. V lost 8 bases and J 1 base, leaving 14 bases between the germline ends. CDR3 in DNA: TGTGCCAGCCGACAAGGGACCCTCCAAGAGACCCAGTACTTC. It translates to CASRQGTLQETQYF.

This clonotype occurred many times. V is TRBV5-6 and J is TRBJ2-5; D remains unclear. From germline, CDR1 is SGHDT and CDR2 YYEEEE. V dropped 4 bases and J dropped 2 bases, with 12 bases sitting between them. The CDR3 totals 14 residues. The CDR3 DNA reads as TGTGCCAGCAGCCGGCCCCCCGAACAAGAGACCCAGTACTTC. Protein sequence: CASSRPPEQETQYF.

This chain joins TRBV6-4 and TRBJ2-5, with D uncertain. V was trimmed by 2 bases and J by 6 bases, leaving 7 bases between them. This CDR3 is 12 amino acids long. The germline gives CDR1 MRHNA, CDR2 SNTAGT. The chain's CDR3 is CASSDKAQTQYF. In DNA form, the CDR3 reads TGTGCCAGCAGTGACAAAGCGCAGACCCAGTACTTC.

This clonotype was detected ten times or more. The chain links TRBV9 to TRBJ2-2; the D gene could be TRBD1 or TRBD2 (5 bases each). V was pared by 0 bases and J by 3 bases, with 9 bases between. Germline V lookup: CDR1 SGDLS, CDR2 YYNGEE. The CDR3 contains 15 residues. The CDR3 region is CASSVAGTHTGELFF. The CDR3 DNA reads TGTGCCAGCAGCGTAGCCGGGACCCACACCGGGGAGCTGTTTTTT.

This clonotype has ten or more counts. This chain links TRBV6-5 with TRBJ1-1, with D perhaps matching TRBD1 (6 bases). Between the trimmed V and J ends, which lost 8 bases and 4 bases, there was a span of 17 bases. Germline-derived CDR1 and CDR2 are MNHEY and SVGAGI. The CDR3 runs 14 residues. CDR3 sequence reads: CASVTGTVGTEAFF. In DNA form, the CDR3 reads TGTGCCAGCGTAACAGGGACGGTTGGCACTGAAGCTTTCTTT.

A remark on this clonotype: A read error is likely, as this CDR3 ends without the conserved phenylalanine or tryptophan. This sequence joins TRBV4-1 and TRBJ1-1, with TRBD1 as a possible D gene (5 bases). The CDR3 length is 15 residues. V was clipped by 3 bases and J by 2 bases, with 13 bases between them. Germline V gives CDR1 MGHRA, CDR2 YSYEKL. The CDR3 loop is CASSHVGGFNTEAFL. As DNA, the CDR3 is TGCGCCAGCAGCCATGTGGGGGGGTTCAACACTGAAGCTTTCCTT.

This clonotype was counted ten times or more. The chain recombines TRBV25-1 with TRBJ2-5; D perhaps matches TRBD2 (8 bases). Looked up from germline, CDR1 is MGHDK and CDR2 is SYGVNS. CDR3 length: 20 residues. Trimming took off 7 bases at V and 4 bases at J, with 34 bases between the two ends. CDR3 in amino acids: CASTGRAFPPTGRGVETQYF. The CDR3 DNA reads TGTGCCAGCACCGGACGGGCTTTTCCACCGACAGGGCGGGGGGTAGAGACCCAGTACTTC.

This clonotype was recorded many times. This CDR3 is CASSVEHKAGANVLTF. The CDR3 coding sequence is TGTGCCAGCAGCGTAGAACACAAGGCTGGGGCCAACGTCCTGACTTTC. This chain connects TRBV9 to TRBJ2-6; no definite D call. CDR1 and CDR2 from the germline V gene are SGDLS and YYNGEE. The CDR3 is 16 residues long. The V end lost 0 bases, the J end lost 2 bases, and 9 bases lay between the germline ends.

This clonotype was found many times. The chain links TRBV20-1 to TRBJ2-7, with 10 bases matching TRBD2. The V gene's germline CDR1 is DFQATT and CDR2 SNEGSKA (reference sequence). This CDR3 comprises 15 residues. Trimming at V came to 0 bases and at J to 3 bases, leaving 5 bases not matched to a gene. This chain's CDR3 is CSARDGASGSYEQYF. The CDR3 nucleotides read TGCAGTGCTAGAGATGGCGCTAGCGGGAGCTACGAGCAGTACTTC.

Note on this clonotype: Because the CDR3 is missing its conserved closing phenylalanine or tryptophan, this is likely a read error. It is unclear where the CDR3 begins or ends on the DNA, so no DNA is shown, and the CDR3 is as TCRdb lists it. The chain has TRBV6-1 and TRBJ2-5; the table names TRBD2, a call not compared with the DNA. The V gene's germline CDR1 is MNHNS and CDR2 SASEGT. The CDR3 totals 14 residues, both ends included. The CDR3 here is CASTSGLAKETQDY.